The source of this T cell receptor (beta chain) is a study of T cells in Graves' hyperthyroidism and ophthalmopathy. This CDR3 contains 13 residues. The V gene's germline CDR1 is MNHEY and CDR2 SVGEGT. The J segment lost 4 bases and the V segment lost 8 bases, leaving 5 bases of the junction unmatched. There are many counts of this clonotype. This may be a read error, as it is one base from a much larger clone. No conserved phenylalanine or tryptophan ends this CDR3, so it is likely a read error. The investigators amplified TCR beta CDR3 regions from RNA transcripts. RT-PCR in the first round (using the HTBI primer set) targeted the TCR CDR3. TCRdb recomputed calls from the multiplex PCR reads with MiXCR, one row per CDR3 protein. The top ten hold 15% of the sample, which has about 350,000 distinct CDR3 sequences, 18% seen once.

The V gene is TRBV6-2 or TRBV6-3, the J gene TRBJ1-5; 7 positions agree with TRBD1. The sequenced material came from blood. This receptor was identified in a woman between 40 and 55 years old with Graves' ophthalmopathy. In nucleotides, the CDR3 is TGTGCCAGCTCGGACAGGTCGAATCAGCCCCAGCATTCT. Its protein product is CASSDRSNQPQHS.